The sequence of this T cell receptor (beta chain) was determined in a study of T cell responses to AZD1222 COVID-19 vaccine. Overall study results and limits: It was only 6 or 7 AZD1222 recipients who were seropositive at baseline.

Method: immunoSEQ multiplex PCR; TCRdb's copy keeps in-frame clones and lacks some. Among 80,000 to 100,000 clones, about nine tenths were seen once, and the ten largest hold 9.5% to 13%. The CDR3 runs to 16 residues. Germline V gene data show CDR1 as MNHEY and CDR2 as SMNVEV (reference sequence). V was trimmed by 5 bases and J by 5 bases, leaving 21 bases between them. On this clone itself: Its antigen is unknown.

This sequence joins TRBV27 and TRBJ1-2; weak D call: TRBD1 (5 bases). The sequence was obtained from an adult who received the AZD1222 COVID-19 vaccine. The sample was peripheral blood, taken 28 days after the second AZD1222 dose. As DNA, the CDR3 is TGTGCCAGCAGTGACGGGGGGTTGAGTGAACGGTATGGCTACACCTTC. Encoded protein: CASSDGGLSERYGYTF.